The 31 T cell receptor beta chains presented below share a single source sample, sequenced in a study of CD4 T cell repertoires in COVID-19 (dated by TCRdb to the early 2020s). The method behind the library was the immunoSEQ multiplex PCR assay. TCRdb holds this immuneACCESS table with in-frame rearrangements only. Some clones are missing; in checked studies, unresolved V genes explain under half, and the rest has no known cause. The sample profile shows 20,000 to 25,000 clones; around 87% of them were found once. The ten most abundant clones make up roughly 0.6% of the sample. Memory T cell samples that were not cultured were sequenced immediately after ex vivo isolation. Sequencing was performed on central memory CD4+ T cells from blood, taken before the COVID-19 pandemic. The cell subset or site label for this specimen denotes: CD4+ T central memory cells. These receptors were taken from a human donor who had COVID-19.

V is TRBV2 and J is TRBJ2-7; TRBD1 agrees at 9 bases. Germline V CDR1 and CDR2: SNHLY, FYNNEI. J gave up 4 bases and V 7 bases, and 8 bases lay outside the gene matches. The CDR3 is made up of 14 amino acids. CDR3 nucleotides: TGTGCCAGCAAAGAACCGGGACAGGGATACGAGCAGTACTTC. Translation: CASKEPGQGYEQYF.

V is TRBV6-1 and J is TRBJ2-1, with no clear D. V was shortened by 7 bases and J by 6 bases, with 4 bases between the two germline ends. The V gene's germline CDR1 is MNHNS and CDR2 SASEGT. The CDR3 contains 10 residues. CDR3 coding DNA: TGTGCCAGCACCGGCAATGAGCAGTTCTTC. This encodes CASTGNEQFF.

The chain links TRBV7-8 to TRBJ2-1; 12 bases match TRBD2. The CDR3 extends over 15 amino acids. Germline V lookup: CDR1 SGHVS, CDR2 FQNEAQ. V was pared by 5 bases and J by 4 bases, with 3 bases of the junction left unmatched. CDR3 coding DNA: TGTGCCAGCAGCCCGACTAGCGGGGGATACAATGAGCAGTTCTTC. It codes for CASSPTSGGYNEQFF. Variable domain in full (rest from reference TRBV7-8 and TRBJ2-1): GAGVSQSPRYKVAKRGQDVALRCDPISGHVSLFWYQQALGQGPEFLTYFQNEAQLDKSGLPSDRFFAERPEGSVSTLKIQRTQQEDSAVYLCASSPTSGGYNEQFFGPGTRLTVL.

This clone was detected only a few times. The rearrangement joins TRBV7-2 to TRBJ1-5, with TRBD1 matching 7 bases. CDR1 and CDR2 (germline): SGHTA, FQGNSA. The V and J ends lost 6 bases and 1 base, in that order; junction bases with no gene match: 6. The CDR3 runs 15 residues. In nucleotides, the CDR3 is TGTGCCAGCAGTCCTACAGGGGTGAGCAATCAGCCCCAGCATTTT. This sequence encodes CASSPTGVSNQPQHF. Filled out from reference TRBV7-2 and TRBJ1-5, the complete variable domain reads GAGVSQSPSNKVTEKGKDVELRCDPISGHTALYWYRQSLGQGLEFLIYFQGNSAPDKSGLPSDRFSAERTGGSVSTLTIQRTQQEDSAVYLCASSPTGVSNQPQHFGDGTRLSIL.

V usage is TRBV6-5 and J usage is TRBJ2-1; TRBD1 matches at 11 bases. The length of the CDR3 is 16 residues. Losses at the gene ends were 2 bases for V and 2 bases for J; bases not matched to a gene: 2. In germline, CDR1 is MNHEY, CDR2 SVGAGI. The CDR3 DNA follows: TGTGCCAGCAGTTACGGACAGGGGGCAGCCTACAATGAGCAGTTCTTC. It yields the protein CASSYGQGAAYNEQFF.

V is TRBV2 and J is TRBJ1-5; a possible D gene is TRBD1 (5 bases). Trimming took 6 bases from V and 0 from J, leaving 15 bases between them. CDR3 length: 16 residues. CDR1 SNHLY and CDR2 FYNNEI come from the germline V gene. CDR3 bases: TGTGCCAGCAGCTGGGGGGGGGAGGGTAGCAATCAGCCCCAGCATTTT. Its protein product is CASSWGGEGSNQPQHF.

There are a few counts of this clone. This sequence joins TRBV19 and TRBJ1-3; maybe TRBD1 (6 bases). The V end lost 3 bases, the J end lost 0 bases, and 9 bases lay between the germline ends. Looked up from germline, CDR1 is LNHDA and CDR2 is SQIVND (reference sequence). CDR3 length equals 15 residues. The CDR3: CASSIDRTSGNTIYF. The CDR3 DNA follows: TGTGCCAGTAGTATTGACAGGACCTCTGGAAACACCATATATTTT.

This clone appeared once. CDR3 in DNA: TGTGCCAGTGGAGGGACTAGCGGGGGGGCCTACAATGAGCAGTTCTTC. The encoded protein is CASGGTSGGAYNEQFF. V and J are TRBV9 and TRBJ2-1; 16 bases fit TRBD2. The trim removed 8 bases at V and 2 bases at J, leaving 4 bases unmatched. Germline loops: CDR1 SGDLS, CDR2 YYNGEE. CDR3 length: 16 residues.

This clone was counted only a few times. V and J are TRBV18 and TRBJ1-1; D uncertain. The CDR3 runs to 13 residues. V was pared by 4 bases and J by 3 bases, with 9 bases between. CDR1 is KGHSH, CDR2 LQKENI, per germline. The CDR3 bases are TGTGCCAGCTCACTCGGCGCGGACACTGAAGCTTTCTTT. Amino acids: CASSLGADTEAFF. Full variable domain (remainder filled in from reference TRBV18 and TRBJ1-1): NAGVMQNPRHLVRRRGQEARLRCSPMKGHSHVYWYRQLPEEGLKFMVYLQKENIIDESGMPKERFSAEFPKEGPSILRIQQVVRGDSAAYFCASSLGADTEAFFGQGTRLTVV.

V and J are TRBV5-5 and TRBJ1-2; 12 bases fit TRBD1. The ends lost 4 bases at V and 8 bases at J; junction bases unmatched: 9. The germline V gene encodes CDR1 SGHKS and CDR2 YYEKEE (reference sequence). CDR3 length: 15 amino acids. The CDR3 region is CASSPGQGALQGYTF. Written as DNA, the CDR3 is TGTGCCAGCAGCCCGGGACAGGGGGCGCTTCAGGGCTACACCTTC.

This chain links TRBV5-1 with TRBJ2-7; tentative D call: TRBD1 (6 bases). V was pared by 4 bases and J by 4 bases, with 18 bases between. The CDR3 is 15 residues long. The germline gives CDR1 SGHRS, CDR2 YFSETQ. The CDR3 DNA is TGCGCCAGCAGCCTTGATCCAGGGGTTCAGTACGAGCAGTACTTC. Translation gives CASSLDPGVQYEQYF.

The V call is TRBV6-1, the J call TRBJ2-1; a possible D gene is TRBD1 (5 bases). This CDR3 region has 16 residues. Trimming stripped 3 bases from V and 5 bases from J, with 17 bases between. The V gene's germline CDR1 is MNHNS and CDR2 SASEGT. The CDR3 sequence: CASSDIAGRSDNEQFF. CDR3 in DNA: TGTGCCAGCAGTGACATCGCAGGGCGGTCAGACAATGAGCAGTTCTTC.

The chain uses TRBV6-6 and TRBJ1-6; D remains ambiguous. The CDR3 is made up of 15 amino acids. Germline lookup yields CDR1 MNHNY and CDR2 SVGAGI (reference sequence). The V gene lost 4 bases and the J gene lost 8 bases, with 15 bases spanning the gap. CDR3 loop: CASSSPNFGDSPLHF. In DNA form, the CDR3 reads TGTGCCAGCAGTTCTCCCAATTTCGGGGATTCACCCCTCCACTTT.

The CDR3 nucleotides read TGTGCCAGCAGCTTGGGTGCAGGGGGCCAAACTGAAGCTTTCTTT. Its protein is CASSLGAGGQTEAFF. V usage is TRBV5-5 and J usage is TRBJ1-1, with TRBD1 identical over 8 bases. This CDR3 is 15 amino acids long. V was pared by 0 bases and J by 5 bases, with 6 bases of the junction left unmatched. Germline CDR1 SGHKS, CDR2 YYEKEE (reference sequence).

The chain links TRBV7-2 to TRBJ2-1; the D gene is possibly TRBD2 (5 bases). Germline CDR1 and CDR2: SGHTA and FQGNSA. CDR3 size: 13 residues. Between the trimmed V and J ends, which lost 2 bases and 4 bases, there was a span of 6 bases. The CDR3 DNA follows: TGTGCCAGCAGCTTAACTAGTTACAATGAGCAGTTCTTC. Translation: CASSLTSYNEQFF.

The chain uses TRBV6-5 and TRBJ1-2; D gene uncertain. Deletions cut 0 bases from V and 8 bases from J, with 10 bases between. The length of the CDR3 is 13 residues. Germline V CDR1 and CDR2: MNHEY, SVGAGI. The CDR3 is CASSYSAVRGYTF. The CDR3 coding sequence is TGTGCCAGCAGTTACTCGGCAGTGAGGGGCTACACCTTC.

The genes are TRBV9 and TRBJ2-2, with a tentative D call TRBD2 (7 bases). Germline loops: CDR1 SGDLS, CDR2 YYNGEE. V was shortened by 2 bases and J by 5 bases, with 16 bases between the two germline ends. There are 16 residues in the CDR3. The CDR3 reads CASSVGGQGRTGELFF. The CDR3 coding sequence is TGTGCCAGCAGCGTGGGGGGGCAGGGGAGAACCGGGGAGCTGTTTTTT.

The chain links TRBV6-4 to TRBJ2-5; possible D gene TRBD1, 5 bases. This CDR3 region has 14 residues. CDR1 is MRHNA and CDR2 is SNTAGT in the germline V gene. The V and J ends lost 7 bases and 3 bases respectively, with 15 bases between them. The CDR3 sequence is CASTDSLIKETQYF. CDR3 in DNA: TGTGCCAGCACAGACAGTCTGATTAAAGAGACCCAGTACTTC.

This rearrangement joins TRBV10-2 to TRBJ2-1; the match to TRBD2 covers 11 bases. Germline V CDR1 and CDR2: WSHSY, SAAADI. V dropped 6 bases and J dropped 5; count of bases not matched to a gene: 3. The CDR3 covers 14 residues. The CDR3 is CASRGTSGNNEQFF. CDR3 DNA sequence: TGCGCCAGCAGGGGGACTAGCGGTAACAATGAGCAGTTCTTC.

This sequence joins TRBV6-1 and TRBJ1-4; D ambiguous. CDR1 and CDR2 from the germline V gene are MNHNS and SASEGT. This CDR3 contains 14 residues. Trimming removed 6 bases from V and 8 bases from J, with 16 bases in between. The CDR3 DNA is TGTGCCAGCAGCAGAACGAGGAGAGACGAAAAACTGTTTTTT. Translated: CASSRTRRDEKLFF.

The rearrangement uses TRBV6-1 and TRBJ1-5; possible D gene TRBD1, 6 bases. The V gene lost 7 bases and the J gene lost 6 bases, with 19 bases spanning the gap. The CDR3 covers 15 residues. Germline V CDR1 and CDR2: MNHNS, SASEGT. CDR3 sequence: CASIEGGGGSQPQHF. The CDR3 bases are TGTGCCAGCATCGAAGGTGGGGGCGGGAGTCAGCCCCAGCATTTT.

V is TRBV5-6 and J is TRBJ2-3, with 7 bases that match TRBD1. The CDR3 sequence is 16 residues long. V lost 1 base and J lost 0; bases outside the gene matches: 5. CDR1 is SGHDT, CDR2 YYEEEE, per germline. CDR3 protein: CASSLIQGVSTDTQYF. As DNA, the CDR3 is TGTGCCAGCAGCTTGATCCAGGGGGTTAGCACAGATACGCAGTATTTT.

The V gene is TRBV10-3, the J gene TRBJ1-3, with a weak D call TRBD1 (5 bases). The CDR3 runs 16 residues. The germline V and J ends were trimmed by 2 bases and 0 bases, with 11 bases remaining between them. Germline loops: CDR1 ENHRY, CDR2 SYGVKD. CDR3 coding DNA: TGTGCCATCAGTGAGGGTACAGGCTCCTCTGGAAACACCATATATTTT. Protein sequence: CAISEGTGSSGNTIYF.

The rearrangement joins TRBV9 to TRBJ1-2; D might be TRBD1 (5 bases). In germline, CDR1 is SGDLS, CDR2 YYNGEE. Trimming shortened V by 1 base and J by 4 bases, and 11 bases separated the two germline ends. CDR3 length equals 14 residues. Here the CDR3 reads CASSVNPQVYGYTF. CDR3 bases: TGTGCCAGCAGCGTAAACCCACAGGTCTATGGCTACACCTTC.

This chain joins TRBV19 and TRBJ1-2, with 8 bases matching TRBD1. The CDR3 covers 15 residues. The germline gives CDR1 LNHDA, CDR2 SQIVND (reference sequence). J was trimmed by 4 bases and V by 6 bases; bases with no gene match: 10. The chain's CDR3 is CASSQGAFLGYGYTF. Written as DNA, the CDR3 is TGTGCCAGTAGCCAGGGGGCATTTCTCGGCTATGGCTACACCTTC.

The CDR3 sequence is CASSSLAGGGNEQYF. The CDR3 coding sequence is TGTGCCAGCAGCTCCTTGGCGGGAGGGGGGAACGAGCAGTACTTC. V and J are TRBV7-2 and TRBJ2-7; 9 bases are a match to TRBD2. Trimming cost V 4 bases and J 5 bases; bases outside gene matches: 9. CDR3 size: 15 residues. Germline CDR1 and CDR2: SGHTA and FQGNSA.

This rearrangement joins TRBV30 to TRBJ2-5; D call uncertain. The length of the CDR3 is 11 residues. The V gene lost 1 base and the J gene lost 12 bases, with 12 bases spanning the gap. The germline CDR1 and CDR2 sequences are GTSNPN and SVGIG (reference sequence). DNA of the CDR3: TGTGCCTGGAGTGCGGCTAGTATAAAGTACTTC. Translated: CAWSAASIKYF.

The CDR3: CASTNPAVNYGYTF. Written as DNA, the CDR3 is TGTGCCAGTACCAACCCCGCGGTTAACTATGGCTACACCTTC. This chain uses TRBV19 with TRBJ1-2; D not resolved. V was cut by 7 bases and J by 1 base, with 13 bases left in between. The CDR3 spans 14 residues. Germline assignment: CDR1 LNHDA and CDR2 SQIVND (reference sequence).

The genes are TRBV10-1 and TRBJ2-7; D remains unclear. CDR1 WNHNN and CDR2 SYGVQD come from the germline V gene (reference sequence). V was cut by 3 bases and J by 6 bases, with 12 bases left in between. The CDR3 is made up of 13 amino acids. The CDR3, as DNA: TGCGCCAGCAGTGACCTCACGCCGGGCGAGCAGTACTTC. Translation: CASSDLTPGEQYF.

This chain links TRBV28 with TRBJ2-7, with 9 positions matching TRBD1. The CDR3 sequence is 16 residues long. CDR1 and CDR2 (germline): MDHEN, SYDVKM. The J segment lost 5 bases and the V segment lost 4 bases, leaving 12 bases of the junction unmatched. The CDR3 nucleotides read TGTGCCAGCAGTTCCCCCGGGACAGGGTGGGGAAACGAGCAGTACTTC. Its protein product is CASSSPGTGWGNEQYF.

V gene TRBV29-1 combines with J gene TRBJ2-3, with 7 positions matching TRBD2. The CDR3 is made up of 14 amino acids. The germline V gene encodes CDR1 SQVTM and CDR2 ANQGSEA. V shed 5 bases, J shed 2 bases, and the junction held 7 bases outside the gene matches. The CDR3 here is CSVIRLADTDTQYF. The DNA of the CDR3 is TGCAGCGTTATTAGGCTAGCGGACACAGATACGCAGTATTTT.